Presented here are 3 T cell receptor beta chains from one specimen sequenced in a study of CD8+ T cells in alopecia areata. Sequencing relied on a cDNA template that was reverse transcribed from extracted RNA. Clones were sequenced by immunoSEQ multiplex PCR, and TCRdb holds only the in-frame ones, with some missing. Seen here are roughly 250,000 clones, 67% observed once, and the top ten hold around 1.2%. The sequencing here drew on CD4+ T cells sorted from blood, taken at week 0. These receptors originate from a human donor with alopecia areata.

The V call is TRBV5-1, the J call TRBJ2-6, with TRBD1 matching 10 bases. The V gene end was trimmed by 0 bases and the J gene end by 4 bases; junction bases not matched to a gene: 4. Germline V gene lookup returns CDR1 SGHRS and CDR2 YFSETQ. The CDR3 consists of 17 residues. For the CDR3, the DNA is TGCGCCAGCAGCTTGGGACAGGGGGCGCACGGGGCCAACGTCCTGACTTTC. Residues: CASSLGQGAHGANVLTF.

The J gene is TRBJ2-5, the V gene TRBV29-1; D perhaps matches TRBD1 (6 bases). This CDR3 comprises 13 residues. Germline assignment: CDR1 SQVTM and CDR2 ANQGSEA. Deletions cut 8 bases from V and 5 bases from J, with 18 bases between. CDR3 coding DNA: TGCAGCCTCAATACAGGGTTTGGGGAGACCCAGTACTTC. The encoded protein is CSLNTGFGETQYF.

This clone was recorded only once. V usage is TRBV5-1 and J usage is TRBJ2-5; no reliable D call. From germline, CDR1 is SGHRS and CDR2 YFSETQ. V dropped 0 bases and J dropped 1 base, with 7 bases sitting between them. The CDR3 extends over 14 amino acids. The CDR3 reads CASSLGVSQETQYF. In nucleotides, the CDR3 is TGCGCCAGCAGCTTGGGAGTAAGCCAAGAGACCCAGTACTTC.